The 13 T cell receptor beta chains presented below share a single source sample, sequenced in a study of identical twins. TCRdb analysed the 5' RACE reads with MiXCR anew, one entry per CDR3 protein. The table shows about 260,000 distinct CDR3 sequences, with around 6.6% occurring only once. This sample also belongs to another study, concerning yellow fever vaccine responses in identical twins.

The material sequenced was memory (CD45RO+) T cells sorted from blood. Receptors originate from a woman aged 18-30 years in good health.

This clonotype was seen a handful of times. The CDR3 region is CASSLAAGPGELFF. The CDR3 coding sequence is TGTGCCAGCAGCTTAGCGGCAGGTCCCGGGGAGCTGTTTTTT. V gene TRBV7-9 combines with J gene TRBJ2-2; no clear D. Trimming cost V 0 bases and J 6 bases, with 8 bases left between them. Germline V CDR1 and CDR2: SEHNR, FQNEAQ (reference sequence). The CDR3 consists of 14 residues.

This clonotype has at least ten counts. The chain is built from TRBV3-1 and TRBJ2-7, with D tentatively TRBD1 or TRBD2 (5 bases each). V was trimmed by 4 bases and J by 0 bases, leaving 13 bases between them. The CDR3 spans 15 residues. In germline, CDR1 is LGHDT, CDR2 YNNKEL (reference sequence). The CDR3 sequence is CASSPWGGSSYEQYF. In DNA, the CDR3 is TGTGCCAGCAGCCCTTGGGGCGGGTCCTCCTACGAGCAGTACTTC.

This clonotype was seen a handful of times. CDR3 amino acids: CASSPDGGAADTQYF. The CDR3 nucleotides read TGTGCCAGCTCACCGGACGGGGGGGCCGCAGATACGCAGTATTTT. The V and J genes are TRBV18 and TRBJ2-3, with 8 bases aligning to TRBD2. There are 15 residues in the CDR3. V shed 3 bases, J shed 4 bases, and the junction held 6 bases outside the gene matches. The germline CDR1 and CDR2 sequences are KGHSH and LQKENI.

This clonotype has ten or more counts. This chain joins TRBV12-3 or TRBV12-4 and TRBJ1-1, with D possibly TRBD1 on 5 matching bases. The CDR3 is 15 amino acids. V lost 6 bases, J lost 0 bases, and 14 bases lay in between. The CDR3 is CASRDGTGLNTEAFF. Written as DNA, the CDR3 is TGTGCCAGCAGGGACGGGACGGGACTGAACACTGAAGCTTTCTTT.

The chain is built from TRBV20-1 and TRBJ2-7; D is unclear. The CDR3 is made up of 11 amino acids. Germline assignment: CDR1 DFQATT and CDR2 SNEGSKA (reference sequence). V lost 3 bases and J lost 7, with 10 bases in between. In DNA form, the CDR3 reads TGCAGTGCTAGTTTCTACTTTGAGCAGTACTTC. This translates into CSASFYFEQYF.

CDR3: CASSLSMGGTAEETQYF. CDR3 nucleotides: TGTGCCAGCAGTTTATCGATGGGAGGGACCGCTGAGGAGACCCAGTACTTC. The chain combines TRBV27 with TRBJ2-5, with 7 bases fitting TRBD2. Germline V gene data show CDR1 as MNHEY and CDR2 as SMNVEV (reference sequence). The CDR3 consists of 17 residues. Trimming at V came to 0 bases and at J to 5 bases, leaving 12 bases not matched to a gene.

J is TRBJ2-2 and V is TRBV7-9; TRBD2 aligns across 12 bases. The CDR3 has 16 residues. V lost 5 bases to trimming and J lost 6 bases; unmatched junction nucleotides: 7. Germline V CDR1 and CDR2: SEHNR, FQNEAQ (reference sequence). CDR3 residues: CASSLGLAGFSGELFF. CDR3 in DNA: TGTGCCAGCAGCCTCGGACTAGCGGGGTTTTCCGGGGAGCTGTTTTTT.

The chain has TRBV7-3 and TRBJ2-3; 13 positions match TRBD2. From germline, CDR1 is SGHTA and CDR2 FQGTGA. Germline trimming cut 5 bases from V and 3 bases from J; bases unmatched to any gene: 14. The CDR3 totals 19 residues. CDR3 residues: CASSPDPGLAGSGTDTQYF. The CDR3 nucleotides read TGTGCCAGCAGCCCCGACCCGGGACTAGCGGGATCGGGTACAGATACGCAGTATTTT.

In its sample, this clonotype was seen many times. V is TRBV12-3 or TRBV12-4 and J is TRBJ1-5, with D maybe TRBD1 (5 bases). The CDR3 runs 15 residues. The V and J ends lost 3 bases and 2 bases respectively, with 11 bases between them. CDR3 bases: TGTGCCAGCAGTTTGGGGCTACAGGGCAATCAGCCCCAGCATTTT. It is translated as CASSLGLQGNQPQHF.

The table lists this clonotype with a few counts. The V and J genes are TRBV7-9 and TRBJ2-5; possible D gene TRBD1, 6 bases. The CDR3 is 15 amino acids. Trimming took 1 base from V and 2 from J, leaving 11 bases between them. Germline V CDR1 and CDR2: SEHNR, FQNEAQ (reference sequence). The CDR3 spells CASSLGWTEQETQYF. In nucleotides, the CDR3 is TGTGCCAGCAGCTTAGGATGGACAGAGCAAGAGACCCAGTACTTC.

This clonotype has a count of ten or more. The chain uses TRBV7-8 and TRBJ2-7; TRBD1 might be the D (5 bases). The CDR3 is 18 amino acids. Germline loops: CDR1 SGHVS, CDR2 FQNEAQ. Trimming pared 2 bases from V and 0 bases from J, leaving 20 bases between. CDR3 region: CASSLLAPGQRFSYEQYF. DNA for the CDR3: TGTGCCAGCAGCTTATTGGCTCCAGGACAACGGTTCTCCTACGAGCAGTACTTC.

This clonotype was seen a handful of times. This chain connects TRBV12-3 or TRBV12-4 to TRBJ2-2; TRBD2 agrees at 11 bases. V lost 3 bases to trimming and J lost 3 bases; unmatched junction nucleotides: 0. This CDR3 comprises 15 residues. CDR3 nucleotide sequence: TGTGCCAGCAGTTTTAGCGGGGGGGACACCGGGGAGCTGTTTTTT. Protein product: CASSFSGGDTGELFF.

The CDR3 loop is CASSASGNYNEQFF. The DNA of the CDR3 is TGTGCCAGCAGTGCTAGCGGGAATTACAATGAGCAGTTCTTC. The chain has TRBV25-1 and TRBJ2-1, with 9 bases that match TRBD2. The CDR3 loop spans 14 amino acids. Germline V gives CDR1 MGHDK, CDR2 SYGVNS. V lost 4 bases to trimming and J lost 4 bases; unmatched junction nucleotides: 2.